These 19 T cell receptor beta chains were sequenced from one sample in a study of T cell responses to AZD1222 COVID-19 vaccine. Generated by immunoSEQ multiplex PCR, the TCRdb table keeps only in-frame clones and is missing some. The sample contains about 140,000 clones, 85% to 95% of which appear only once. The specimen was peripheral blood, collected on day 0 of MenACWY control vaccination. These receptors were collected from an adult in good health.

The V gene is TRBV3-1 (or the pseudogene TRBV3-2), the J gene TRBJ1-2; TRBD1 might be the D (6 bases). Between the trimmed V and J ends, which lost 5 bases and 7 bases, there was a span of 17 bases. CDR3 size: 14 residues. The germline gives CDR1 LGHDT, CDR2 YNNKEL (reference sequence). CDR3 in DNA: TGTGCCAGCAGCTACCGGGACACCCGCGGTGGCTACACCTTC. Its protein product is CASSYRDTRGGYTF.

This rearrangement joins TRBV6-2 or TRBV6-3 to TRBJ1-5, with 7 bases identical to TRBD1. The CDR3 totals 14 residues. Germline-derived CDR1 and CDR2 are MNHEY and SVGEGT. The V gene end was trimmed by 6 bases and the J gene end by 2 bases; junction bases not matched to a gene: 4. The CDR3 nucleotides read TGTGCCAGCAGCCTTACAGGGGGCAATCAGCCCCAGCATTTT. This sequence encodes CASSLTGGNQPQHF.

The chain employs TRBV24-1 and TRBJ1-3; a possible D gene is TRBD1 (5 bases). Germline CDR1 KGHDR, CDR2 SFDVKD. Trimming removed 8 bases at V and 3 bases at J, with 13 bases between. The CDR3 runs to 14 residues. The CDR3 sequence is CATTDRRSGNTIYF. The CDR3 DNA is TGTGCCACCACCGACAGAAGGAGTGGAAACACCATATATTTT.

The rearrangement joins TRBV11-3 to TRBJ1-1; D not certain. The CDR3 covers 14 residues. Trimming pared 4 bases from V and 2 bases from J, leaving 11 bases between. From germline, CDR1 is SGHNT and CDR2 YENEEA. CDR3 nucleotide sequence: TGTGCCAGCAGCTCAAGCTCGGGTAACACTGAAGCTTTCTTT. It is translated as CASSSSSGNTEAFF.

The genes are TRBV10-3 and TRBJ1-1; D not certain. Trimming cost V 2 bases and J 5 bases, with 15 bases left between them. This CDR3 contains 15 residues. Germline V CDR1 and CDR2: ENHRY, SYGVKD. CDR3 DNA sequence: TGTGCCATCAGTGAGCCGGGAGTTACGGAGACTGAAGCTTTCTTT. Protein product: CAISEPGVTETEAFF.

The CDR3 DNA sequence: TGTGCCAGCAGGCGCAGGACCGCCTCTGGAAACACCATATATTTT. Encoded protein: CASRRRTASGNTIYF. This chain uses TRBV6-5 with TRBJ1-3, with D hard to call. The CDR3 loop spans 15 amino acids. The V and J ends lost 6 bases and 0 bases respectively, with 12 bases between them. Germline V gives CDR1 MNHEY, CDR2 SVGAGI.

This clone was observed once. This chain uses TRBV6-5 with TRBJ1-3; no definite D call. Trimming removed 1 base at V and 4 bases at J, with 5 bases between. The CDR3 runs to 13 residues. Germline V lookup: CDR1 MNHEY, CDR2 SVGAGI. CDR3 sequence reads: CASSYFSGNTIYF. CDR3 coding DNA: TGTGCCAGCAGTTACTTCTCGGGAAACACCATATATTTT.

The V call is TRBV14, the J call TRBJ1-1; D ambiguous. V lost 2 bases to trimming and J lost 6 bases, with 7 bases between them. Germline V gives CDR1 SGHDN, CDR2 FVKESK. The CDR3 is made up of 12 amino acids. CDR3 sequence (DNA): TGTGCCAGCAGCCAACTAAGGGCTGAAGCTTTCTTT. It encodes CASSQLRAEAFF.

The rearrangement joins TRBV27 to TRBJ2-7; 9 bases are shared with TRBD2. Germline trimming cut 1 base from V and 2 bases from J; bases unmatched to any gene: 3. This CDR3 region has 15 residues. From germline, CDR1 is MNHEY and CDR2 SMNVEV (reference sequence). The chain's CDR3 is CASSLFGTSPYEQYF. The DNA for the CDR3 is TGTGCCAGCAGTTTATTTGGGACTAGCCCCTACGAGCAGTACTTC.

V and J are TRBV10-3 and TRBJ1-1; weak D call: TRBD1 (5 bases). The CDR3 has 16 residues. The V gene's germline CDR1 is ENHRY and CDR2 SYGVKD. V lost 0 bases, J lost 5 bases, and 16 bases lay in between. DNA for the CDR3: TGTGCCATCAGTGAGTCGAATCCCAGGGTGGAGACTGAAGCTTTCTTT. Amino acid sequence: CAISESNPRVETEAFF.

This chain joins TRBV18 and TRBJ1-1; TRBD1 might be the D (5 bases). This CDR3 is built from 13 residues. Germline V lookup: CDR1 KGHSH, CDR2 LQKENI. V was cut by 6 bases and J by 6 bases, with 14 bases left in between. This chain's CDR3 is CASSRGGMAEAFF. The DNA for the CDR3 is TGTGCCAGCTCCCGGGGGGGAATGGCTGAAGCTTTCTTT.

The chain joins TRBV6-5 to TRBJ2-1, with unresolved D. The CDR3 sequence is 14 residues long. CDR1 is MNHEY, CDR2 SVGAGI, per germline. V was trimmed by 5 bases and J by 0 bases, leaving 8 bases between them. Here the CDR3 reads CASSPRHSYNEQFF. The CDR3 coding sequence is TGTGCCAGCAGTCCTCGACACTCCTACAATGAGCAGTTCTTC.

V is TRBV11-2 and J is TRBJ2-3; D uncertain. The V end was cut by 5 bases, the J end by 2 bases, with 5 bases between. CDR1 is SGHAT and CDR2 is FQNNGV in the germline V gene. The CDR3 sequence is 12 residues long. CDR3 sequence: CASSPVTDTQYF. CDR3 in DNA: TGTGCCAGCAGCCCAGTCACAGATACGCAGTATTTT.

This clone was recorded once. The chain is built from TRBV28 and TRBJ2-7; D is perhaps TRBD1 (5 bases). Germline lookup yields CDR1 MDHEN and CDR2 SYDVKM. The CDR3 covers 13 residues. The germline V and J ends were trimmed by 1 base and 12 bases, with 16 bases remaining between them. CDR3 loop: CASSLYAQGSRYF. The CDR3 DNA reads as TGTGCCAGCAGTTTATACGCCCAGGGTAGTCGGTACTTC. The variable domain in full, completed from reference TRBV28 and TRBJ2-7, reads DVKVTQSSRYLVKRTGEKVFLECVQDMDHENMFWYRQDPGLGLRLIYFSYDVKMKEKGDIPEGYSVSREKKERFSLILESASTNQTSMYLCASSLYAQGSRYFGPGTRLTVT.

The rearrangement joins TRBV9 to TRBJ2-2; D possibly corresponds to TRBD1 (6 bases). The germline gives CDR1 SGDLS, CDR2 YYNGEE. The V and J ends lost 2 bases and 5 bases respectively, with 13 bases between them. This CDR3 has 15 residues. The CDR3 DNA reads as TGTGCCAGCAGCGTGGGGGCCCCTCGGACCGGGGAGCTGTTTTTT. Amino acids: CASSVGAPRTGELFF.

The rearrangement uses TRBV4-3 and TRBJ1-5; 9 bases agree with TRBD1. The ends lost 1 base at V and 6 bases at J; junction bases unmatched: 4. This CDR3 has 15 amino acids. Germline values: CDR1 LGHNA, CDR2 YSLEER. CDR3 in amino acids: CASSQGQGGGQPQHF. The DNA of the CDR3 is TGCGCCAGCAGCCAAGGACAGGGGGGCGGTCAGCCCCAGCATTTT.

This clone was seen a handful of times. V gene TRBV24-1 combines with J gene TRBJ1-5; TRBD1 might be the D (5 bases). CDR3 length: 13 amino acids. Germline V gene sequence: CDR1 KGHDR, CDR2 SFDVKD. Trimming removed 3 bases at V and 7 bases at J, with 9 bases between. The CDR3 protein is CATSDMRGQPQHF. The CDR3 coding sequence is TGTGCCACCAGTGATATGCGGGGCCAGCCCCAGCATTTT.

This clone was detected a few times. The genes are TRBV20-1 and TRBJ2-7; D perhaps matches TRBD2 (7 bases). V was clipped by 3 bases and J by 0 bases, with 12 bases between them. The germline gives CDR1 DFQATT, CDR2 SNEGSKA (reference sequence). The CDR3 extends over 14 amino acids. The CDR3 here is CSASGGGYSYEQYF. The DNA for the CDR3 is TGCAGTGCTAGTGGCGGGGGCTACTCCTACGAGCAGTACTTC.

The V and J genes are TRBV10-3 and TRBJ1-6, with 8 bases fitting TRBD1. The trim removed 4 bases at V and 10 bases at J, leaving 6 bases unmatched. This CDR3 region has 14 residues. The germline V gene encodes CDR1 ENHRY and CDR2 SYGVKD. The DNA for the CDR3 is TGTGCCATCAGTGCACAGGGGGTAAGGTCACCCCTCCACTTT. It translates to CAISAQGVRSPLHF.